This is a list of T cell receptor beta chains from one sample in a study of OX40 agonist ivuxolimab in advanced cancers. This table comes from immunoSEQ multiplex PCR, and its TCRdb copy is limited to in-frame clones, with some not included. The sample consists of about 61,000 clones, 86% of them appearing once. This specimen was CD4+ or CD8+ T cells sorted from blood, taken in a trial of the OX40 agonist ivuxolimab. The receptors originated from an adult with an advanced solid tumor such as melanoma, head and neck, liver or kidney cancer. Each CDR3 is given with its conserved first and last residue. D genes are given only for firm matches. Expanded clones are given a class, and other clones once, few, many or no size at all.

TRBV18	once	NA	TRBJ1-1	TGTGCCAGCTCACCACTCGGGATGAACACTGAAGCTTTCTTT	CASSPLGMNTEAFF
TRBV4-1	NA	NA	TRBJ1-1	TGCGCCAGCAGCCAATACCCGGGGGCGAACACTGAAGCTTTCTTT	CASSQYPGANTEAFF
TRBV5-4	few	TRBD2	TRBJ2-1	TGTGCCAGCAGCGGAGGTCCGGCTAGCGGGGGGAGGGAGCAGTTCTTC	CASSGGPASGGREQFF
TRBV9	NA	TRBD1	TRBJ1-1	TGTGCCAGCAACGGACAGGGACTGAACACTGAAGCTTTCTTT	CASNGQGLNTEAFF
TRBV18	NA	TRBD1	TRBJ1-1	TGTGCCAGCTCACTCCGACAGGGCCTGAACACTGAAGCTTTCTTT	CASSLRQGLNTEAFF
TRBV4-1	NA	NA	TRBJ2-3	TGCGCCAGCAGCCAACTGGGACTCCGCACAGATACGCAGTATTTT	CASSQLGLRTDTQYF
TRBV14	NA	NA	TRBJ2-7	TGTGCCAGCAGCCAAGACAGGGCCCTTAGCTACGAGCAGTACTTC	CASSQDRALSYEQYF
TRBV7-2	NA	TRBD1	TRBJ1-2	TGTGCCAGCAGCTTAGGCGGGACAGGGAAGGGTGGCTACACCTTC	CASSLGGTGKGGYTF
TRBV18	NA	TRBD1	TRBJ1-3	TGTGCCAGCTCACCGGGACAGACTACTGGAAACACCATATATTTT	CASSPGQTTGNTIYF
TRBV5-1	NA	NA	TRBJ2-7	TGCGCCAGCAGCTTAGCTCCGTTGGGGGAGCAGTACTTC	CASSLAPLGEQYF
TRBV5-4	few	TRBD2	TRBJ2-5	TGTGCCAGCAGCTCCCGGACTAGCGGGAGAGCCGAGACCCAGTACTTC	CASSSRTSGRAETQYF
TRBV6-5	NA	NA	TRBJ2-1	TGTGCCAGCAGATCTGAGGGGGGCACCTACAATGAGCAGTTCTTC	CASRSEGGTYNEQFF
TRBV6-5	NA	NA	TRBJ2-7	TGTGCCAGCAGTTACTCGAGCAGCCACGAGCAGTACTTC	CASSYSSSHEQYF
TRBV19	few	NA	TRBJ1-1	TGTGCCAGTAGTAAGAACACTGAAGCTTTCTTT	CASSKNTEAFF
TRBV28	NA	TRBD1	TRBJ2-7	TGTGCCAGCAGTTTAAGGACAGGGTCCTACGAGCAGTACTTC	CASSLRTGSYEQYF
TRBV10-3	NA	TRBD1	TRBJ2-5	TGTGCCACCAAAGGACAGGGTGAGACCCAGTACTTC	CATKGQGETQYF
TRBV30	NA	NA	TRBJ1-3	TGTGCCTGGAGTCCCCGTACCAGCTCTGGAAACACCATATATTTT	CAWSPRTSSGNTIYF
TRBV27	once	TRBD1	TRBJ1-1	TGTGCCAGCAGTTCCCACAGGGGTGGCACTGAAGCTTTCTTT	CASSSHRGGTEAFF
TRBV15	NA	TRBD1	TRBJ1-3	TGTGCCACCAGCACCGACGGTGGACAGGGTTTTGGAAACACCATATATTTT	CATSTDGGQGFGNTIYF
TRBV6-5	NA	NA	TRBJ1-1	TGTGCCAGCACCCCCGGACGGAAGAACACTGAAGCTTTCTTT	CASTPGRKNTEAFF
TRBV4-2	NA	NA	TRBJ1-1	TGTGCCAGCAGCCAAGGTTACAGTTTGAACACTGAAGCTTTCTTT	CASSQGYSLNTEAFF
TRBV5-1	NA	TRBD2	TRBJ2-1	TGCGCCAGCAGCTTGGGCGGGAGCTCCTACAATGAGCAGTTCTTC	CASSLGGSSYNEQFF
TRBV9	few	TRBD1	TRBJ1-1	TGTGCCAGCAGCGTAGAGGAGGGGGCTCTAGCTTTCTTT	CASSVEEGALAFF
TRBV19	NA	TRBD1	TRBJ1-2	TGTGCCATTGCGACAGGGGACTATGGCTACACCTTC	CAIATGDYGYTF
TRBV7-3	NA	NA	TRBJ2-7	TGTGCCAGCAGCTTAGCGGGTGACACGCGAGCCTACGAGCAGTACTTC	CASSLAGDTRAYEQYF
TRBV15	NA	NA	TRBJ2-6	TGTGCCACCAGCAGAGATGGCATATCTGGGGCCAACGTCCTGACTTTC	CATSRDGISGANVLTF
TRBV7-2	NA	TRBD2	TRBJ2-5	TGTGCCAGCAGGGTCTCTAGCGGTATTGGGGAGACCCAGTACTTC	CASRVSSGIGETQYF
TRBV18	NA	NA	TRBJ2-7	TGTGCCAGCTCCCCGACGGGGCCCTACGAGCAGTACTTC	CASSPTGPYEQYF
TRBV7-2	NA	NA	TRBJ2-7	TGTGCCAGCAGCTTAGAGGTTTTCACTGGGGAGCAGTACTTC	CASSLEVFTGEQYF
TRBV5-6	NA	TRBD1	TRBJ1-1	TGTGCCAGCAGCGATCGGACAGGGACCCCGTTCATGAACACTGAAGCTTTCTTT	CASSDRTGTPFMNTEAFF
TRBV5-6	NA	NA	TRBJ1-5	TGTGCCAGCAGCCACGGACGGGCATATAGCAATCAGCCCCAGCATTTT	CASSHGRAYSNQPQHF
TRBV5-1	NA	NA	TRBJ1-2	TGCGCCAGCAGCTTGGGACAGGATTTTGGCTACACCTTC	CASSLGQDFGYTF
TRBV5-1	NA	NA	TRBJ1-1	TGCGCCAGCAGCTTTGGAAACGCCAACACTGAAGCTTTCTTT	CASSFGNANTEAFF
TRBV2	NA	NA	TRBJ2-7	TGTGCCAGCAGGATGGGTGGACGAGGGGAGTACTTC	CASRMGGRGEYF
TRBV6-5	NA	NA	TRBJ1-6	TGTGCCATCCGGGGGGGGTCCTATAATTCACCCCTCCACTTT	CAIRGGSYNSPLHF
TRBV18	NA	NA	TRBJ1-1	TGTGCCAGCTCACCGGGGGGGCCGAACACTGAAGCTTTCTTT	CASSPGGPNTEAFF
TRBV19	NA	NA	TRBJ1-1	TGTGCCAGTAGTCTAGAGTCCAGAACTGAAGCTTTCTTT	CASSLESRTEAFF
TRBV7-2	NA	NA	TRBJ2-7	TGTGCCAGCAGCTTACCCAGGGTTGGCGAGCAGTACTTC	CASSLPRVGEQYF
TRBV29-1	NA	NA	TRBJ2-1	TGCAGCGTGCTAGACGGGAGCTCCTACAATGAGCAGTTCTTC	CSVLDGSSYNEQFF
TRBV5-6	NA	NA	TRBJ2-2	TGTGCCAGCAGCGCCCCAGGGTCCCCCGGGGAGCTGTTTTTT	CASSAPGSPGELFF
TRBV6-5	NA	NA	TRBJ1-5	TGTGCCAGCATACCTAGTTTCGGGGGTCAGCCCCAGCATTTT	CASIPSFGGQPQHF
TRBV9	NA	TRBD1	TRBJ1-5	TGTGCCAGCAGCGTCGACAGGGAAGCGCAGCCCCAGCATTTT	CASSVDREAQPQHF
TRBV18	once	NA	TRBJ1-4	TGTGCCAGCTCACCTTCCTTTGGGGCCCAAGAACTGTTTTTT	CASSPSFGAQELFF
TRBV28	NA	TRBD1	TRBJ1-1	TGTGCCAGCATGACAGGGACCATGAACACTGAAGCTTTCTTT	CASMTGTMNTEAFF
TRBV13	NA	NA	TRBJ1-2	TGTGCCAGCAGCTTCTTAGTGGGGGGCTTTGGCTACACCTTC	CASSFLVGGFGYTF
TRBV28	NA	NA	TRBJ2-5	TGTGCCAGCAGCCAAGAGACCCAGTACTTC	CASSQETQYF
TRBV18	NA	NA	TRBJ2-3	TGTGCCAGCTCACCACGAAGGGGGGTAGATACGCAGTATTTT	CASSPRRGVDTQYF
TRBV5-1	NA	TRBD1	TRBJ1-6	TGCGCCAGCAGCACCACAGGGGGCATGTATAATTCACCCCTCCACTTT	CASSTTGGMYNSPLHF
TRBV15	NA	TRBD1	TRBJ2-5	TGTGCCACCTTCATCCCCCCGCAGGGGGCGTCATGGAAAGAGACCCAGTACTTC	CATFIPPQGASWKETQYF
TRBV5-5	NA	NA	TRBJ2-7	TGTGCCAGCAGCTTGGGCAGGTACACTTACTACGAGCAGTACTTC	CASSLGRYTYYEQYF